Presented here are 30 T cell receptor beta chains from one specimen sequenced in a study of read filtering for tumor transcriptome and immune sequencing. From 350 to 500 ng of RNA, a library with molecular barcoded alpha/delta and beta/gamma adaptors was made. TCRdb reprocessed the reads via MiXCR and lists one record per CDR3 protein. The table has more than 45,000 distinct CDR3 sequences, 9% to 15% seen once. Input material: a population of CD138-negative cells sorted from bone marrow. These receptors were collected from a donor aged 40 or over with multiple myeloma.

Concerning this clonotype itself: This likely comes from a read error, as the CDR3 has no conserved phenylalanine or tryptophan at its end. The genes are TRBV14 and TRBJ2-5; D gene ambiguous. The CDR3 is made up of 15 amino acids. Trimming cost V 1 base and J 0 bases, with 9 bases left between them. In germline, CDR1 is SGHDN, CDR2 FVKESK. The CDR3 protein is CASSQGWAYQETQYS. Written as DNA, the CDR3 is TGTGCCAGCAGCCAAGGTTGGGCCTACCAAGAGACCCAGTACTCC.

This clonotype appeared many times. The chain links TRBV12-3 or TRBV12-4 to TRBJ2-1; possible D gene TRBD2, 5 bases. Trimming shortened V by 3 bases and J by 8 bases, and 11 bases separated the two germline ends. CDR3 length: 13 residues. The CDR3 region is CASSFTQRDEQFF. CDR3 coding DNA: TGTGCCAGCAGTTTTACTCAGAGGGATGAGCAGTTCTTC.

This clonotype was detected many times. The rearrangement joins TRBV18 to TRBJ2-5, with D hard to call. Germline V CDR1 and CDR2: KGHSH, LQKENI. The length of the CDR3 is 14 residues. V was pared by 0 bases and J by 1 base, with 6 bases between. CDR3 DNA: TGTGCCAGCTCACCACCGGTGACCCAAGAGACCCAGTACTTC. It codes for CASSPPVTQETQYF.

Regarding this clonotype: One base away lies a much larger clone, so this may be a sequencing read error. The rearrangement links TRBV12-3 or TRBV12-4 to TRBJ2-1; TRBD1 is a possible D gene (6 bases). This CDR3 comprises 14 residues. DNA of the CDR3: TGTGCTAGTGCTTGGGGACAAGGAAGAGATGAGCAGTTCTTC. Amino acid sequence: CASAWGQGRDEQFF.

There are many counts of this clonotype. The chain carries TRBV10-3 and TRBJ1-1, with D unresolved. CDR3 length: 14 amino acids. Germline-derived CDR1 and CDR2 are ENHRY and SYGVKD. V dropped 5 bases and J dropped 0 bases, with 10 bases sitting between them. CDR3 region: CAISLRGMNTEAFF. CDR3 DNA: TGTGCCATCAGTTTGAGAGGGATGAACACTGAAGCTTTCTTT.

This clonotype was counted many times. The chain carries TRBV18 and TRBJ2-3, with 8 bases that match TRBD1. The CDR3 has 16 amino acids. CDR1 is KGHSH, CDR2 LQKENI, per germline. V lost 4 bases, J lost 0 bases, and 6 bases stayed unmatched. The CDR3 coding sequence is TGTGCCAGCTCACGAGCAGGGGGCAGGAGCACAGATACGCAGTATTTT. It is translated as CASSRAGGRSTDTQYF.

Many counts were recorded for this clonotype. This chain joins TRBV7-6 and TRBJ1-6; D may be TRBD1 (5 bases). Trimming removed 5 bases at V and 7 bases at J, with 15 bases between. The length of the CDR3 is 15 residues. Germline CDR1 and CDR2: SGHVS and FNYEAQ. CDR3 protein: CASSIRGTSNSPLHF. In nucleotides, the CDR3 is TGTGCCAGCAGCATCCGCGGGACGTCAAATTCACCCCTCCACTTT.

There are many counts of this clonotype. The DNA of the CDR3 is TGTGCCAGCAGCGCCGGTGACAGGGGACCTTTCGGGCAGTACTTC. Protein product: CASSAGDRGPFGQYF. The J gene is TRBJ2-7, the V gene TRBV3-1; 8 bases are a match to TRBD1. V was clipped by 5 bases and J by 9 bases; unmatched bases: 15. The CDR3 extends over 15 amino acids. CDR1 and CDR2 (germline): LGHDT, YNNKEL (reference sequence).

The genes are TRBV7-9 and TRBJ1-2, with D possibly TRBD1 on 6 matching bases. CDR1 is SEHNR and CDR2 is FQNEAQ in the germline V gene (reference sequence). The CDR3 covers 13 residues. V gave up 1 base and J gave up 8 bases, with 11 bases separating them. This CDR3 reads CASSLEQGDGYTF. The DNA for the CDR3 is TGTGCCAGCAGCTTAGAACAGGGAGACGGCTACACCTTC.

This clonotype was seen a few times. A junction end diverges from the germline sequence, so it may reflect a read error. The rearrangement links TRBV5-1 to TRBJ1-4; D unresolved. Germline V gene sequence: CDR1 SGHRS, CDR2 YFSETQ. This CDR3 comprises 14 residues. The CDR3 DNA reads TGCGCCAGCAGCTTGGAGGGCAGAAATGAAGAACTGTTTTTT. Translated, it gives CASSLEGRNEELFF.

As concerns this clonotype: Given a much more abundant clone one base away, this may be a read error. The V and J genes are TRBV19 and TRBJ2-6; 11 bases align to TRBD1. Germline V gene data show CDR1 as LNHDA and CDR2 as SQIVND (reference sequence). This CDR3 has 16 residues. CDR3 in amino acids: CARSIGTGGRANVLTF. Here the CDR3 DNA reads TGTGCCAGAAGTATCGGGACAGGGGGAAGGGCCAACGTCCTGACTTTC.

This clonotype was counted only a few times. One end of the junction does not line up with germline, which may come from a read error. The J gene is TRBJ2-2, the V gene TRBV4-1; 7 bases fit TRBD2. CDR3 length equals 18 residues. Germline lookup yields CDR1 MGHRA and CDR2 YSYEKL. In DNA form, the CDR3 reads TGCGCCAGCAGCCACCATATGCTACAAGGGGAGGGGTACGGGGAGCTGCTTTTT. Amino acid sequence: CASSHHMLQGEGYGELLF.

This clonotype showed up many times. This chain connects TRBV6-5 to TRBJ2-1; D is tentatively TRBD1 or TRBD2 (5 bases each). The CDR3 length is 16 residues. The germline V gene encodes CDR1 MNHEY and CDR2 SVGAGI. Trimming shortened V by 0 bases and J by 7 bases, and 16 bases separated the two germline ends. CDR3 protein: CASSYSNWAGSNEQFF. Written as DNA, the CDR3 is TGTGCCAGCAGTTACTCGAATTGGGCAGGGAGTAATGAGCAGTTCTTC.

This clonotype occurred a few times. It may be a read error: a sequence one base away is much more abundant. The chain employs TRBV5-1 and TRBJ2-1, with a possible D match to TRBD2 (6 bases). V lost 4 bases, J lost 9 bases, and 11 bases lay in between. Germline loops: CDR1 SGHRS, CDR2 YFSETQ. CDR3 size: 12 residues. In DNA form, the CDR3 reads TGCGCCAGCAGCCGGGACTGGGGTGAGCAGTTCTTC. As protein: CASSRDWGEQFF.

In its sample, this clonotype was seen a few times. The V and J genes are TRBV18 and TRBJ2-1; 7 bases align to TRBD1. Germline V gene sequence: CDR1 KGHSH, CDR2 LQKENI. Trimming at V came to 3 bases and at J to 5 bases, leaving 10 bases not matched to a gene. The CDR3 runs to 16 residues. Here the CDR3 reads CASSPLLTGTNNEQFF. The DNA for the CDR3 is TGTGCCAGCTCACCCTTACTGACAGGGACCAACAATGAGCAGTTCTTC. The variable domain in full, with the rest retrieved from reference TRBV18 and TRBJ2-1, is NAGVMQNPRHLVRRRGQEARLRCSPMKGHSHVYWYRQLPEEGLKFMVYLQKENIIDESGMPKERFSAEFPKEGPSILRIQQVVRGDSAAYFCASSPLLTGTNNEQFFGPGTRLTVL.

At least ten counts were recorded for this clonotype. The J gene is TRBJ1-1, the V gene TRBV5-1; a possible D gene is TRBD1 (6 bases). CDR1 SGHRS and CDR2 YFSETQ come from the germline V gene. Trimming took off 3 bases at V and 1 base at J, with 13 bases between the two ends. The CDR3 extends over 15 amino acids. CDR3 in DNA: TGCGCCAGCAGCTCACAGGGTGCGGAGAACACTGAAGCTTTCTTT. Translated: CASSSQGAENTEAFF.

This clonotype was recorded many times. This chain links TRBV20-1 with TRBJ2-1; D remains ambiguous. Deletions cut 1 base from V and 5 bases from J, with 12 bases between. This CDR3 has 14 amino acids. The germline V gene encodes CDR1 DFQATT and CDR2 SNEGSKA (reference sequence). Written as DNA, the CDR3 is TGCAGTGCTAGAGTTTCAGGCAAAGACAATGAGCAGTTCTTC. It specifies CSARVSGKDNEQFF.

On this clonotype itself: Given a much more abundant clone one base away, this may be a read error. The chain combines TRBV20-1 with TRBJ2-2; a possible D gene is TRBD2 (5 bases). Germline CDR1 and CDR2: DFQATT and SNEGSKA (reference sequence). There are 11 residues in the CDR3. DNA of the CDR3: TGCAGTGCTAGCGACGCCGGGGTGCTGTTTTTT. Translation: CSASDAGVLFF.

This clonotype was counted ten times or more. The chain carries TRBV12-3 or TRBV12-4 and TRBJ2-3; TRBD2 aligns across 10 bases. The CDR3 runs 15 residues. With 7 bases clipped from V and 3 bases from J, the junction kept 7 bases outside the gene matches. The CDR3: CASTFQAGGTDTQYF. As DNA, the CDR3 is TGTGCCAGCACCTTTCAAGCGGGGGGGACAGATACGCAGTATTTT.

The chain couples TRBV7-8 to TRBJ1-1; D is unclear. The germline CDR1 and CDR2 sequences are SGHVS and FQNEAQ. The length of the CDR3 is 16 residues. Deletions cut 4 bases from V and 3 bases from J, with 18 bases between. The CDR3: CASSSRSTSVDTEAFF. The CDR3 DNA reads as TGTGCCAGCAGCTCCCGATCCACCTCTGTGGACACTGAAGCTTTCTTT.

This clonotype has ten or more counts. This sequence joins TRBV2 and TRBJ1-5; D is possibly TRBD1 (5 bases). Germline CDR1 is SNHLY and CDR2 is FYNNEI. With 3 bases removed from V and 2 bases from J, the gap between germline ends came to 14 bases. The CDR3 covers 16 residues. This CDR3 reads CASSDFQGEGNQPQHF. CDR3 coding DNA: TGTGCCAGCAGTGATTTCCAGGGAGAGGGCAATCAGCCCCAGCATTTT.

The CDR3 protein is CASSLHRAPRMPQHF. CDR3 sequence (DNA): TGTGCCAGCAGCTTGCACAGGGCCCCAAGAATGCCCCAGCATTTT. The chain employs TRBV5-6 and TRBJ1-5; D possibly corresponds to TRBD1 (6 bases). This CDR3 comprises 15 residues. V was cut by 1 base and J by 9 bases, with 17 bases left in between. From germline, CDR1 is SGHDT and CDR2 YYEEEE.

This clonotype has more than one count but fewer than ten. The chain has TRBV20-1 and TRBJ2-7; 7 nucleotides match TRBD1. With V trimmed by 1 base and J by 5 bases, 14 bases remained unmatched. The CDR3 runs to 16 residues. Germline loops: CDR1 DFQATT, CDR2 SNEGSKA (reference sequence). The CDR3 sequence is CSARVQGVSVGDEQYF. CDR3 bases: TGCAGTGCTAGAGTGCAGGGGGTATCGGTAGGAGACGAGCAGTACTTC.

This clonotype was detected many times. The chain employs TRBV6-2 or TRBV6-3 and TRBJ1-1; D unresolved. Germline V gene data show CDR1 as MNHEY and CDR2 as SVGEGT. Trimming removed 6 bases at V and 3 bases at J, with 11 bases between. The CDR3 has 13 amino acids. This CDR3 is CASSRSGYTEAFF. CDR3 coding DNA: TGTGCCAGCAGCCGTTCGGGCTACACTGAAGCTTTCTTT.

The chain employs TRBV5-1 and TRBJ2-5; the D gene could be TRBD1 or TRBD2 (5 bases each). This CDR3 spans 14 amino acids. Trimming took 5 bases from V and 3 from J, leaving 14 bases between them. The germline CDR1 and CDR2 sequences are SGHRS and YFSETQ. The CDR3 loop reads CASREVPREETQYF. The DNA for the CDR3 is TGCGCCAGCAGGGAGGTTCCCAGGGAAGAGACCCAGTACTTC.

This clonotype occurred many times. The V call is TRBV3-1, the J call TRBJ1-2, with a weak D call TRBD1 (6 bases). Trimming cost V 7 bases and J 3 bases, with 12 bases left between them. CDR1 LGHDT and CDR2 YNNKEL come from the germline V gene (reference sequence). The CDR3 sequence is 13 residues long. The CDR3 here is CASKNREDYGYTF. The CDR3 DNA is TGTGCCAGCAAAAACAGGGAGGACTATGGCTACACCTTC.

This clonotype has just a few counts. A much larger clone differs by one base, so this may be a read error. This sequence joins TRBV5-1 and TRBJ1-4; D might be TRBD1 (5 bases). The V gene's germline CDR1 is SGHRS and CDR2 YFSETQ. V lost 1 base and J lost 8, with 12 bases in between. This CDR3 region has 14 residues. CDR3 in amino acids: CASSLHQGREKLFF. CDR3 coding DNA: TGCGCCAGCAGCTTGCATCAGGGAAGAGAAAAACTGTTTTTT.

This clonotype has a count of ten or more. The chain carries TRBV7-9 and TRBJ1-2; a possible D gene is TRBD1 (6 bases). CDR3 length equals 13 residues. Between the trimmed V and J ends, which lost 5 bases and 6 bases, there was a span of 13 bases. Germline CDR1 SEHNR, CDR2 FQNEAQ (reference sequence). CDR3 sequence (DNA): TGTGCCAGCAGCACAAGACAGGCCCATGGCTACACCTTC. Its translation: CASSTRQAHGYTF.

This clonotype was counted ten times or more. This sequence joins TRBV3-1 and TRBJ2-5; a weak D match, TRBD2 (6 bases). CDR3 size: 14 residues. Trimming removed 2 bases at V and 0 bases at J, with 7 bases between. Germline CDR1 LGHDT, CDR2 YNNKEL (reference sequence). CDR3 region: CASSQQRDQETQYF. Here the CDR3 DNA reads TGTGCCAGCAGCCAACAGCGGGACCAAGAGACCCAGTACTTC.

This clonotype occurred many times. V usage is TRBV5-8 and J usage is TRBJ2-7, with D tentatively TRBD2 (5 bases). Germline assignment: CDR1 SGHTS and CDR2 YDEGEE. Trimming removed 4 bases from V and 3 bases from J, with 11 bases in between. The length of the CDR3 is 13 residues. The CDR3 reads CASSRGAIYEQYF. The CDR3 region has the DNA TGTGCCAGCAGCCGGGGAGCGATCTACGAGCAGTACTTC.